The 9 T cell receptor beta chains below come from one sample, sequenced in a study of blood T cell repertoires in COVID-19. Method: immunoSEQ multiplex PCR; TCRdb's copy keeps in-frame clones and lacks some. The data contain some 250,000 clones, 91% of them singletons. The sequencing input was PBMCs or T cells enriched from blood (not recorded which). The origin of the receptors is a human donor in a cohort exposed to, infected with or recovered from COVID-19 (not recorded which). The donor label of this sample is uncertain.

The chain joins TRBV7-3 to TRBJ2-2; 8 nucleotides match TRBD1. This CDR3 is built from 14 residues. Germline-derived CDR1 and CDR2 are SGHTA and FQGTGA. V trimming: 6 bases; J trimming: 4 bases; junction bases outside the gene matches: 4. The CDR3 region has the DNA TGTGCCAGCAGTCAGACAGGGGCCACCGGGGAGCTGTTTTTT. Translated, it gives CASSQTGATGELFF.

This chain joins TRBV5-1 and TRBJ1-1; a weak D match, TRBD1 (5 bases). Per the germline V gene, CDR1 is SGHRS and CDR2 is YFSETQ. Trimming pared 0 bases from V and 4 bases from J, leaving 16 bases between. There are 16 residues in the CDR3. CDR3: CASSLVGQVRPTEAFF. The CDR3 DNA follows: TGCGCCAGCAGCTTGGTAGGACAAGTGCGGCCCACTGAAGCTTTCTTT.

This CDR3 reads CASSRGQGARVEPQHF. In DNA, the CDR3 is TGTGCCAGTAGTCGCGGACAGGGGGCGCGGGTGGAGCCCCAGCATTTT. This chain uses TRBV19 with TRBJ1-5, with TRBD1 matching over 11 bases. Germline CDR1 LNHDA, CDR2 SQIVND (reference sequence). The trim removed 5 bases at V and 8 bases at J, leaving 11 bases unmatched. The CDR3 contains 16 residues.

This clone was found once. This chain uses TRBV5-6 with TRBJ1-2, with D uncertain. V was pared by 0 bases and J by 7 bases, with 7 bases between. Germline values: CDR1 SGHDT, CDR2 YYEEEE. The CDR3 is made up of 12 amino acids. CDR3 coding DNA: TGTGCCAGCAGCTTGGTACTCTTTGGCTACACCTTC. It specifies CASSLVLFGYTF. Combining the CDR3 with reference TRBV5-6 and TRBJ1-2 gives the whole variable domain DAGVTQSPTHLIKTRGQQVTLRCSPKSGHDTVSWYQQALGQGPQFIFQYYEEEERQRGNFPDRFSGHQFPNYSSELNVNALLLGDSALYLCASSLVLFGYTFGSGTRLTVV.

This clone turned up a few times. The J gene is TRBJ2-1, the V gene TRBV4-2; D unclear. This CDR3 comprises 14 residues. Germline V gives CDR1 LGHNA, CDR2 YNFKEQ. The V gene lost 0 bases and the J gene lost 7 bases, with 10 bases spanning the gap. The CDR3 DNA sequence: TGTGCCAGCAGCCAAGATACAGTTCGTAATGAGCAGTTCTTC. Protein product: CASSQDTVRNEQFF.

The CDR3 region has the DNA TGTGCCAGTACCCGGACAGGGACCGAAGCTTTCTTT. This gives the protein CASTRTGTEAFF. The rearrangement joins TRBV19 to TRBJ1-1; 8 nucleotides line up with TRBD1. This CDR3 is 12 amino acids long. Per germline, CDR1 LNHDA and CDR2 SQIVND (reference sequence). V dropped 7 bases and J dropped 8; count of bases not matched to a gene: 6.

The rearrangement joins TRBV7-9 to TRBJ1-1; 11 bases are shared with TRBD1. There are 17 residues in the CDR3. Losses at the gene ends were 4 bases for V and 6 bases for J; bases not matched to a gene: 13. Per germline, CDR1 SEHNR and CDR2 FQNEAQ (reference sequence). For the CDR3, the DNA is TGTGCCAGCAGCTCCCGGGGACAGGGGGAACCACACTCTGAAGCTTTCTTT. Its translation is CASSSRGQGEPHSEAFF.

The rearrangement uses TRBV19 and TRBJ1-2; perhaps TRBD1 as D (6 bases). Trimming left V 8 bases short and J 3 bases short, with 19 bases between. This CDR3 has 15 amino acids. Germline V gene sequence: CDR1 LNHDA, CDR2 SQIVND (reference sequence). In DNA, the CDR3 is TGTGCCAGTTTGGAGAACAGGGCGGATCACTATGGCTACACCTTC. Encoded protein: CASLENRADHYGYTF.

J is TRBJ2-3 and V is TRBV5-4; 8 bases are shared with TRBD1. The CDR3 runs 15 residues. Trimming removed 0 bases from V and 6 bases from J; junction bases left unmatched: 6. Germline assignment: CDR1 SGHNT and CDR2 YYREEE (reference sequence). The CDR3 DNA is TGTGCCAGCAGCTTGGCCGAACAGGGGGTGGATACGCAGTATTTT. Its translation: CASSLAEQGVDTQYF.